This T cell receptor (beta chain) was captured in a study of T cell responses to AZD1222 COVID-19 vaccine. Overall study results and limits: Clonal diversity was possibly underestimated, and white British individuals and females predominated among donors. Baseline serology detected seropositivity in only five or six AZD1222 recipients. Spike-specific TCR breadth and depth went up after people got two AZD1222 doses.

The CDR3 sequence is 13 residues long. Germline CDR1 and CDR2: SEHNR and FQNEAQ (reference sequence). V lost 5 bases and J lost 0, with 5 bases in between. Generated by immunoSEQ multiplex PCR, the TCRdb table keeps only in-frame clones and is missing some. The sample has about 170,000 clones, 75% to 95% seen once. For this clone: Antigen unknown.

The sequence derives from an adult in good health. This rearrangement joins TRBV7-9 to TRBJ2-1; D is ambiguous. The source was peripheral blood, collected on day 0 of AZD1222 vaccination. CDR3 protein: CASSPFSYNEQFF. The CDR3 bases are TGTGCCAGCAGCCCCTTCTCCTACAATGAGCAGTTCTTC.